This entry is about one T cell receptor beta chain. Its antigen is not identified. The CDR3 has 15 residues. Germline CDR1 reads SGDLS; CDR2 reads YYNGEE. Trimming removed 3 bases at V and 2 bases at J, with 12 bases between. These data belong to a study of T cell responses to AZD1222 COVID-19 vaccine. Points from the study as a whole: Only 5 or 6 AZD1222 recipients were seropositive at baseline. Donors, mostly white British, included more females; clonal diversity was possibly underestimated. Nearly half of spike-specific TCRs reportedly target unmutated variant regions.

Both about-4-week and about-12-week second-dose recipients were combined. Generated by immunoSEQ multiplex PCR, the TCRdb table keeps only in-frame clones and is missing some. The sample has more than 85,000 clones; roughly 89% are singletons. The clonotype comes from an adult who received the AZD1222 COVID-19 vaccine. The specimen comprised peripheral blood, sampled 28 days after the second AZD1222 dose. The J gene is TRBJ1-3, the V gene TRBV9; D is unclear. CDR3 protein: CASSAPGMAGNTIYF. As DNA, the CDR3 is TGTGCCAGCAGCGCCCCGGGCATGGCTGGAAACACCATATATTTT.